Given below is one T cell receptor (beta chain) in context. J gave up 2 bases and V 3 bases, and 7 bases lay outside the gene matches. Looked up from germline, CDR1 is SGHDT and CDR2 is YYEEEE. This CDR3 is 16 amino acids long. These data originate in a study of control samples from healthy donors and cancer patients. Data came from immunoSEQ multiplex PCR; TCRdb stores just in-frame clones and leaves some out. Seen here are approximately 110,000 clones, just over 90% observed once, and the top ten hold 7.8%. The sample was blood. This TCR was recovered from a woman aged 18-29 years in good health. V and J are TRBV5-6 and TRBJ2-3; TRBD1 matches at 9 bases. CDR3 in amino acids: CASSSETGGLTDTQYF. In nucleotides, the CDR3 is TGTGCCAGCAGCTCCGAGACAGGGGGGCTCACAGATACGCAGTATTTT.